Sequencing of this T cell receptor (beta chain) was carried out in a study of shared clonotypes between healthy human individuals. Study conclusions and caveats: Generally, naive subsets came out with larger estimated richness than memory subsets.

Worth noting for this clone: Its cognate antigen is unknown. The same CDR3 arises from other DNA sequences in this sample as well.

Trimming left V 0 bases short and J 5 bases short, with 8 bases between. Germline V gene lookup returns CDR1 SGDLS and CDR2 YYNGEE. This CDR3 comprises 13 residues. Sequencing was performed with immunoSEQ multiplex PCR; in TCRdb, only in-frame clones are kept and a portion is missing. This sample has approximately 980,000 clones, with 76% found just once. This clonotype was obtained from a man aged 18 to 29 in good health. The sequenced sample consisted of memory CD4+ T cells sorted from blood. As for subset: CD45RA-negative fraction. The chain combines TRBV9 with TRBJ1-1; TRBD1 might be the D (5 bases). CDR3 DNA: TGTGCCAGCAGCGTAGATGGGGGGACTGAAGCTTTCTTT. Its translation is CASSVDGGTEAFF.